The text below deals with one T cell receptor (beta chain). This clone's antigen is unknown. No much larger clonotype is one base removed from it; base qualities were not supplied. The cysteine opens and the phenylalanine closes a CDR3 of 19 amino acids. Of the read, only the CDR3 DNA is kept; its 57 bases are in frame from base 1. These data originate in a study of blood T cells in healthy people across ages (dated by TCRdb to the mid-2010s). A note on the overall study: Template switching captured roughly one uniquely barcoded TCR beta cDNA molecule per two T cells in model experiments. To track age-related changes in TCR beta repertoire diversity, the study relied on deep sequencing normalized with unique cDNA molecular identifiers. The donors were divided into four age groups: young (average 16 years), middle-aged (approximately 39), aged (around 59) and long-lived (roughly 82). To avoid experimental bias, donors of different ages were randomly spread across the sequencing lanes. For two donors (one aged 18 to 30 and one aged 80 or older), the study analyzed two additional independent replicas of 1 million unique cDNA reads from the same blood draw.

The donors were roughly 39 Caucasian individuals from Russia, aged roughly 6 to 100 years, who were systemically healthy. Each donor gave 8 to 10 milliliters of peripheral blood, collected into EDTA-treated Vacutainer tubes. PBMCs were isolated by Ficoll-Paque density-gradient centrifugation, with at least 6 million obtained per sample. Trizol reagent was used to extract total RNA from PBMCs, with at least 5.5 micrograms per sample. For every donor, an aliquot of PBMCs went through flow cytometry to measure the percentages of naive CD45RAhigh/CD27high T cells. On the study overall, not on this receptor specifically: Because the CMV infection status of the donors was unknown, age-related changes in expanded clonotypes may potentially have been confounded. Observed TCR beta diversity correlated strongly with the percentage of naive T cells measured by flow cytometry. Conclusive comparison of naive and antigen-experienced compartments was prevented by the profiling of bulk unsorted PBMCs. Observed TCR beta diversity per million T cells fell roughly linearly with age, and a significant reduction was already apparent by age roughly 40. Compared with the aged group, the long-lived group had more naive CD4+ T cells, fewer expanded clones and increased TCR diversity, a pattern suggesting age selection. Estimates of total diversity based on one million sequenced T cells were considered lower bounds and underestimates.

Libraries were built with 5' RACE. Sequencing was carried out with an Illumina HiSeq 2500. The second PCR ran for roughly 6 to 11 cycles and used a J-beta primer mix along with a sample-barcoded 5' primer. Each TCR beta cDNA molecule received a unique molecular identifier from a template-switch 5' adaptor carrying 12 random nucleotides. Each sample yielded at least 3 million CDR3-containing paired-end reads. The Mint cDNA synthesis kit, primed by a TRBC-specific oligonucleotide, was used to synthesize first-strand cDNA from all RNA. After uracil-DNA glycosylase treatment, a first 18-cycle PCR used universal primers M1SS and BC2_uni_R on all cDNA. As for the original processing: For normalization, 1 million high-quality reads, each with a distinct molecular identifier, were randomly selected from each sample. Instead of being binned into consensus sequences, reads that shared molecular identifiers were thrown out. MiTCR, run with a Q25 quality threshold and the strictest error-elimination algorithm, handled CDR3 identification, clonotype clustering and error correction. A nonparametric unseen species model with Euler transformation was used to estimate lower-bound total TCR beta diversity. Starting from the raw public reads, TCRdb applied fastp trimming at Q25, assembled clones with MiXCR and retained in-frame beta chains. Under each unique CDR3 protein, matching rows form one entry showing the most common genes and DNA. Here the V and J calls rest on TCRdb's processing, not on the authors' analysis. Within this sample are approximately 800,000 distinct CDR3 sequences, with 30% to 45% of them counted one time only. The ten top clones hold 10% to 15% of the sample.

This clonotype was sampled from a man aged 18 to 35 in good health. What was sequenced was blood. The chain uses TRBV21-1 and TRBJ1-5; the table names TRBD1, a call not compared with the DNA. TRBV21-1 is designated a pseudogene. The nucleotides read TGTGCCAGCAGCGGGAGCCGAAAGACAGGCGATCATAGCAATCAGCCCCAGCATTTT. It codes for CASSGSRKTGDHSNQPQHF.